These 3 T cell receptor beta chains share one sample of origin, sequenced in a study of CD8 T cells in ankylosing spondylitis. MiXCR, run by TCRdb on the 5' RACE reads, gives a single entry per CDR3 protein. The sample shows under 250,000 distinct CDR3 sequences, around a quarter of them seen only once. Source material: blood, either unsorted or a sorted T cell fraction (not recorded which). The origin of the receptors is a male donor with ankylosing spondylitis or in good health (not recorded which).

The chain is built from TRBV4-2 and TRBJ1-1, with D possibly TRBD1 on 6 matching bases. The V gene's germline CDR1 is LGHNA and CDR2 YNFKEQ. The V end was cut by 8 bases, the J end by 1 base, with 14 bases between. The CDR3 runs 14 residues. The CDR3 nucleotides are TGTGCCAGCCGAATCCAGACAGGGAACACTGAAGCTTTCTTT. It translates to CASRIQTGNTEAFF.

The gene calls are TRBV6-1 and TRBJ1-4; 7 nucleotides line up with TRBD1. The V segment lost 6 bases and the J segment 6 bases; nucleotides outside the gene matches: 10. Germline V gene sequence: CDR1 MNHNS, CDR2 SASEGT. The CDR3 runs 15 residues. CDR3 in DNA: TGTGCCAGCAGAGCTCTCGGGACAGAGGATGAAAAACTGTTTTTT. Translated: CASRALGTEDEKLFF.

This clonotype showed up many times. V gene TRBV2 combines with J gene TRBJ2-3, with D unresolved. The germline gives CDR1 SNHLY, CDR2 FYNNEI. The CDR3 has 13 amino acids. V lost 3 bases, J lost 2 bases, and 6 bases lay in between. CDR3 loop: CASSEEFTDTQYF. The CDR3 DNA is TGTGCCAGCAGTGAGGAATTCACAGATACGCAGTATTTT.